This T cell receptor (beta chain) emerged from a study of control samples from healthy donors and cancer patients. The protocol was immunoSEQ multiplex PCR, while the TCRdb copy is restricted to in-frame clones and leaves out a portion. The repertoire holds around 93,000 clones, with around nine tenths as singletons. V was clipped by 5 bases and J by 8 bases; unmatched bases: 8. This CDR3 has 14 residues. Per the germline V gene, CDR1 is LNHDA and CDR2 is SQIVND (reference sequence). The V gene is TRBV19, the J gene TRBJ2-1; the match to TRBD1 covers 8 bases. This sequence was found in a man between 25 and 39 years old in good health. Sequencing was done on a sample of blood. CDR3 sequence: CASSVGQGVDEQFF. In DNA, the CDR3 is TGTGCCAGTAGTGTCGGACAGGGCGTCGATGAGCAGTTCTTC.